Below, 25 T cell receptor beta chains from the same sample are listed, as sequenced in a study of PD-L1 blockade in urothelial cancer. Some clones are missing from TCRdb's copy, which holds only in-frame ones; the method was immunoSEQ multiplex PCR. Of fewer than 130,000 clones listed, around 82% were seen once; the top ten hold 2.4%. This sample comprised PBMCs, obtained around atezolizumab (anti-PD-L1) treatment. Receptor source: a man aged 50 to 60 with urothelial cancer.

Concerning this clone: This CDR3 is also generated by other DNA sequences in the sample. The chain carries TRBV19 and TRBJ1-2, with D tentatively TRBD1 (5 bases). Germline assignment: CDR1 LNHDA and CDR2 SQIVND (reference sequence). The CDR3 is 12 amino acids. V was pared by 9 bases and J by 4 bases, with 12 bases between. The DNA of the CDR3 is TGTGCCAGCCTACGGGGGTCCTATGGCTACACCTTC. It is translated as CASLRGSYGYTF.

The chain links TRBV6-1 to TRBJ1-4; TRBD1 is a possible D gene (5 bases). Germline assignment: CDR1 MNHNS and CDR2 SASEGT. Between the trimmed V and J ends, which lost 3 bases and 4 bases, there was a span of 12 bases. The CDR3 length is 15 residues. CDR3 DNA: TGTGCCAGCAGTGAGAAGGGGAGGCTTAATGAAAAACTGTTTTTT. Its translation is CASSEKGRLNEKLFF.

This rearrangement joins TRBV27 to TRBJ2-3, with TRBD2 matching 9 bases. Germline CDR1 reads MNHEY; CDR2 reads SMNVEV (reference sequence). CDR3 length: 15 amino acids. After removal of 6 bases from V and 3 bases from J, the junction contained 7 bases not matched to a gene. The CDR3 DNA sequence: TGTGCCAGCAGATCCCGACTAGCGGTAACAGATACGCAGTATTTT. This encodes CASRSRLAVTDTQYF.

This clone was observed a single time. The rearrangement uses TRBV5-1 and TRBJ2-7, with 8 bases fitting TRBD1. The trim removed 6 bases at V and 1 base at J, leaving 6 bases unmatched. The germline gives CDR1 SGHRS, CDR2 YFSETQ. The CDR3 length is 14 residues. CDR3 DNA: TGCGCCAGCAAGGTCCGGGACAGGTCCTACGAGCAGTACTTC. Amino acid sequence: CASKVRDRSYEQYF.

The chain carries TRBV28 and TRBJ1-3, with 8 nucleotides matching TRBD1. This CDR3 is built from 14 residues. V lost 6 bases and J lost 0; bases outside the gene matches: 1. Per the germline V gene, CDR1 is MDHEN and CDR2 is SYDVKM. In DNA, the CDR3 is TGTGCCAGCAGAACAGGGGGCTCTGGAAACACCATATATTTT. It codes for CASRTGGSGNTIYF.

This chain uses TRBV7-9 with TRBJ2-5, with TRBD2 identical over 7 bases. J lost 4 bases, V lost 1 base, and 6 bases had no gene match. The germline V gene encodes CDR1 SEHNR and CDR2 FQNEAQ (reference sequence). The length of the CDR3 is 15 residues. CDR3: CASSLVSAGVETQYF. Here the CDR3 DNA reads TGTGCCAGCAGCTTAGTATCGGCGGGAGTAGAGACCCAGTACTTC.

The rearrangement uses TRBV11-2 and TRBJ2-4, with D maybe TRBD2 (6 bases). Between the trimmed V and J ends, which lost 3 bases and 0 bases, there was a span of 12 bases. The germline V gene encodes CDR1 SGHAT and CDR2 FQNNGV. The length of the CDR3 is 16 residues. This CDR3 is CASSLGGDLAKNIQYF. CDR3 bases: TGTGCCAGCAGCTTGGGGGGAGATTTAGCCAAAAACATTCAGTACTTC.

The V call is TRBV5-1, the J call TRBJ2-7; 8 positions agree with TRBD2. This CDR3 contains 14 residues. The germline V gene encodes CDR1 SGHRS and CDR2 YFSETQ. Germline trimming cut 4 bases from V and 5 bases from J; bases unmatched to any gene: 8. CDR3: CASSPGGPRNEQYF. CDR3 coding DNA: TGCGCCAGCAGCCCGGGAGGGCCGCGGAACGAGCAGTACTTC.

This clone was found many times. The V and J genes are TRBV10-3 and TRBJ1-5, with 7 nucleotides matching TRBD1. The CDR3 totals 14 residues. The germline V gene has CDR1 ENHRY and CDR2 SYGVKD. After removal of 3 bases from V and 2 bases from J, the junction contained 1 base not matched to a gene. CDR3 nucleotide sequence: TGTGCCATCAGTGATCAGGGGGGCAATCAGCCCCAGCATTTT. Its protein product is CAISDQGGNQPQHF.

The rearrangement uses TRBV30 and TRBJ2-7, with D possibly being TRBD1 (6 bases). Trimming removed 1 base from V and 3 bases from J, with 13 bases in between. This CDR3 is built from 14 residues. Germline CDR1 reads GTSNPN; CDR2 reads SVGIG (reference sequence). DNA of the CDR3: TGTGCCTGGAGTGGGTGGGAAGGGGGCTACGAGCAGTACTTC. Amino acid sequence: CAWSGWEGGYEQYF.

The J gene is TRBJ2-7, the V gene TRBV5-6; D is uncertain. This CDR3 comprises 12 residues. Trimming stripped 1 base from V and 6 bases from J, with 8 bases between. Germline loops: CDR1 SGHDT, CDR2 YYEEEE. CDR3 DNA sequence: TGTGCCAGCAGCTTGACTCCATCCGAGCAGTACTTC. Translation: CASSLTPSEQYF. The whole variable domain, filled in from reference TRBV5-6 and TRBJ2-7, reads DAGVTQSPTHLIKTRGQQVTLRCSPKSGHDTVSWYQQALGQGPQFIFQYYEEEERQRGNFPDRFSGHQFPNYSSELNVNALLLGDSALYLCASSLTPSEQYFGPGTRLTVT.

As DNA, the CDR3 is TGTGCCAGCAGCCCCGGGGACAGGGGGATGAATCAGCCCCAGCATTTT. This encodes CASSPGDRGMNQPQHF. The chain recombines TRBV7-2 with TRBJ1-5, with 11 positions matching TRBD1. This CDR3 region has 16 residues. Germline-derived CDR1 and CDR2 are SGHTA and FQGNSA. V gave up 5 bases and J gave up 4 bases; unmatched junction bases: 7.

This clone was seen only once. This chain links TRBV6-6 with TRBJ1-1; D remains ambiguous. The length of the CDR3 is 10 residues. The V gene lost 2 bases and the J gene lost 12 bases, with 7 bases spanning the gap. Germline lookup yields CDR1 MNHNY and CDR2 SVGAGI (reference sequence). The CDR3 here is CASSYRDTFF. The CDR3 DNA reads TGTGCCAGCAGTTACCGGGATACTTTCTTT.

The V and J genes are TRBV28 and TRBJ1-1; the match to TRBD1 covers 9 bases. With V trimmed by 4 bases and J by 4 bases, 4 bases remained unmatched. There are 14 residues in the CDR3. The V gene's germline CDR1 is MDHEN and CDR2 SYDVKM. The CDR3 here is CASSSQGAGTEAFF. CDR3 DNA sequence: TGTGCCAGCAGTTCACAGGGGGCAGGCACTGAAGCTTTCTTT.

This chain uses TRBV19 with TRBJ2-5; perhaps TRBD2 as D (6 bases). This CDR3 contains 16 residues. The V gene lost 3 bases and the J gene lost 4 bases, with 18 bases spanning the gap. The germline CDR1 and CDR2 sequences are LNHDA and SQIVND (reference sequence). For the CDR3, the DNA is TGTGCCAGTAGTATCAGCGGGTGGGGCCCCAGAGAGACCCAGTACTTC. It yields the protein CASSISGWGPRETQYF. Filled out from reference TRBV19 and TRBJ2-5, the complete variable domain reads DGGITQSPKYLFRKEGQNVTLSCEQNLNHDAMYWYRQDPGQGLRLIYYSQIVNDFQKGDIAEGYSVSREKKESFPLTVTSAQKNPTAFYLCASSISGWGPRETQYFGPGTRLLVL.

J is TRBJ1-4 and V is TRBV15; 7 nucleotides line up with TRBD1. CDR1 LNHNV and CDR2 YYDKDF come from the germline V gene (reference sequence). CDR3 length: 14 residues. The junction had 4 bases not matched to a gene; V was cut back by 6 bases and J by 3 bases. This CDR3 is CATRYRGPNEKLFF. CDR3 bases: TGTGCCACCAGGTACAGGGGACCTAATGAAAAACTGTTTTTT.

The chain joins TRBV7-8 to TRBJ2-7; D is unclear. V dropped 1 base and J dropped 2 bases, with 9 bases sitting between them. The CDR3 extends over 14 amino acids. Germline CDR1 reads SGHVS; CDR2 reads FQNEAQ. Here the CDR3 DNA reads TGTGCCAGCAGCTTAGAGTCCTCTACCTACGAGCAGTACTTC. It translates to CASSLESSTYEQYF.

This clone appeared a single time. The genes are TRBV28 and TRBJ2-2; possible D gene TRBD2, 5 bases. The V gene's germline CDR1 is MDHEN and CDR2 SYDVKM. CDR3 size: 17 residues. Trimming took 5 bases from V and 4 from J, leaving 20 bases between them. CDR3 nucleotides: TGTGCCAGCAGTGGTATGCGAGGGAGATTCGGCACCGGGGAGCTGTTTTTT. It is translated as CASSGMRGRFGTGELFF.

This clone was seen a handful of times. The chain carries TRBV19 and TRBJ1-6; D gene ambiguous. Trimming removed 3 bases from V and 10 bases from J, with 13 bases in between. This CDR3 spans 14 amino acids. Germline values: CDR1 LNHDA, CDR2 SQIVND (reference sequence). The CDR3 DNA reads as TGTGCCAGTAGTATGGGGAGGGTTCGATCACCCCTCCACTTT. It is translated as CASSMGRVRSPLHF.

The J gene is TRBJ1-4, the V gene TRBV5-6, with D maybe TRBD1 (6 bases). V was pared by 0 bases and J by 5 bases, with 8 bases between. This CDR3 region has 14 residues. Germline CDR1 and CDR2: SGHDT and YYEEEE. CDR3: CASSLGQVNEKLFF. The CDR3 bases are TGTGCCAGCAGCTTGGGACAGGTCAATGAAAAACTGTTTTTT.

The rearrangement links TRBV6-6 to TRBJ1-5, with 7 bases identical to TRBD1. Trimming at V came to 5 bases and at J to 6 bases, leaving 1 base not matched to a gene. Looked up from germline, CDR1 is MNHNY and CDR2 is SVGAGI (reference sequence). This CDR3 comprises 12 residues. In nucleotides, the CDR3 is TGTGCCAGCAGTCACAGGGGTCAGCCCCAGCATTTT. Its protein is CASSHRGQPQHF.

This clone was counted only a few times. Other DNA sequences from this sample encode an identical CDR3 as well. The rearrangement links TRBV7-2 to TRBJ2-4; TRBD2 might be the D (6 bases). Germline values: CDR1 SGHTA, CDR2 FQGNSA. V was pared by 5 bases and J by 4 bases, with 12 bases between. The CDR3 covers 14 residues. The CDR3 here is CASSPRGAKNIQYF. CDR3 nucleotides: TGTGCCAGCAGCCCCCGCGGGGCGAAAAACATTCAGTACTTC.

The chain combines TRBV2 with TRBJ2-2, with 11 bases that match TRBD2. The length of the CDR3 is 18 residues. CDR1 is SNHLY, CDR2 FYNNEI, per germline. The V segment lost 3 bases and the J segment 5 bases; nucleotides outside the gene matches: 11. The CDR3 sequence: CASSDGLLAGVGTGELFF. As DNA, the CDR3 is TGTGCCAGCAGTGACGGTCTACTAGCGGGAGTGGGAACCGGGGAGCTGTTTTTT.

This clone was found once. This rearrangement joins TRBV5-1 to TRBJ2-7, with 11 bases aligning to TRBD2. The CDR3 covers 14 residues. Per germline, CDR1 SGHRS and CDR2 YFSETQ. V lost 0 bases to trimming and J lost 6 bases; unmatched junction nucleotides: 2. CDR3: CASSLELAGAEQYF. The CDR3 DNA reads as TGCGCCAGCAGCTTGGAACTAGCGGGAGCCGAGCAGTACTTC.

The rearrangement uses TRBV7-9 and TRBJ2-2, with TRBD1 matching 9 bases. The V gene end was trimmed by 3 bases and the J gene end by 6 bases; junction bases not matched to a gene: 14. Germline CDR1 is SEHNR and CDR2 is FQNEAQ (reference sequence). This CDR3 region has 18 residues. CDR3 DNA sequence: TGTGCCAGCAGCTTTAGAATCCGGGACAGGGAGTCTTCCGGGGAGCTGTTTTTT. It specifies CASSFRIRDRESSGELFF.